This T cell receptor (beta chain) was recorded in a study of cytomegalovirus exposure and HLA in healthy donors. The V and J ends lost 0 bases and 2 bases respectively, with 12 bases between them. The CDR3 length is 16 residues. Germline V gene lookup returns CDR1 SGDLS and CDR2 YYNGEE. The PCR had 60 Vbeta and 13 Jbeta primers. Here immunoSEQ multiplex PCR was the method, and the copy in TCRdb shows in-frame clones only, minus some. The table includes roughly 120,000 clones, 77% detected once. This receptor was obtained from a woman aged 40-49 years in good health and CMV-seropositive. This chain connects TRBV9 to TRBJ2-1; D is unresolved. The material sequenced was PBMCs. The CDR3 loop is CASSVEVSTAYNEQFF. CDR3 nucleotide sequence: TGTGCCAGCAGCGTAGAGGTTAGCACCGCCTACAATGAGCAGTTCTTC.